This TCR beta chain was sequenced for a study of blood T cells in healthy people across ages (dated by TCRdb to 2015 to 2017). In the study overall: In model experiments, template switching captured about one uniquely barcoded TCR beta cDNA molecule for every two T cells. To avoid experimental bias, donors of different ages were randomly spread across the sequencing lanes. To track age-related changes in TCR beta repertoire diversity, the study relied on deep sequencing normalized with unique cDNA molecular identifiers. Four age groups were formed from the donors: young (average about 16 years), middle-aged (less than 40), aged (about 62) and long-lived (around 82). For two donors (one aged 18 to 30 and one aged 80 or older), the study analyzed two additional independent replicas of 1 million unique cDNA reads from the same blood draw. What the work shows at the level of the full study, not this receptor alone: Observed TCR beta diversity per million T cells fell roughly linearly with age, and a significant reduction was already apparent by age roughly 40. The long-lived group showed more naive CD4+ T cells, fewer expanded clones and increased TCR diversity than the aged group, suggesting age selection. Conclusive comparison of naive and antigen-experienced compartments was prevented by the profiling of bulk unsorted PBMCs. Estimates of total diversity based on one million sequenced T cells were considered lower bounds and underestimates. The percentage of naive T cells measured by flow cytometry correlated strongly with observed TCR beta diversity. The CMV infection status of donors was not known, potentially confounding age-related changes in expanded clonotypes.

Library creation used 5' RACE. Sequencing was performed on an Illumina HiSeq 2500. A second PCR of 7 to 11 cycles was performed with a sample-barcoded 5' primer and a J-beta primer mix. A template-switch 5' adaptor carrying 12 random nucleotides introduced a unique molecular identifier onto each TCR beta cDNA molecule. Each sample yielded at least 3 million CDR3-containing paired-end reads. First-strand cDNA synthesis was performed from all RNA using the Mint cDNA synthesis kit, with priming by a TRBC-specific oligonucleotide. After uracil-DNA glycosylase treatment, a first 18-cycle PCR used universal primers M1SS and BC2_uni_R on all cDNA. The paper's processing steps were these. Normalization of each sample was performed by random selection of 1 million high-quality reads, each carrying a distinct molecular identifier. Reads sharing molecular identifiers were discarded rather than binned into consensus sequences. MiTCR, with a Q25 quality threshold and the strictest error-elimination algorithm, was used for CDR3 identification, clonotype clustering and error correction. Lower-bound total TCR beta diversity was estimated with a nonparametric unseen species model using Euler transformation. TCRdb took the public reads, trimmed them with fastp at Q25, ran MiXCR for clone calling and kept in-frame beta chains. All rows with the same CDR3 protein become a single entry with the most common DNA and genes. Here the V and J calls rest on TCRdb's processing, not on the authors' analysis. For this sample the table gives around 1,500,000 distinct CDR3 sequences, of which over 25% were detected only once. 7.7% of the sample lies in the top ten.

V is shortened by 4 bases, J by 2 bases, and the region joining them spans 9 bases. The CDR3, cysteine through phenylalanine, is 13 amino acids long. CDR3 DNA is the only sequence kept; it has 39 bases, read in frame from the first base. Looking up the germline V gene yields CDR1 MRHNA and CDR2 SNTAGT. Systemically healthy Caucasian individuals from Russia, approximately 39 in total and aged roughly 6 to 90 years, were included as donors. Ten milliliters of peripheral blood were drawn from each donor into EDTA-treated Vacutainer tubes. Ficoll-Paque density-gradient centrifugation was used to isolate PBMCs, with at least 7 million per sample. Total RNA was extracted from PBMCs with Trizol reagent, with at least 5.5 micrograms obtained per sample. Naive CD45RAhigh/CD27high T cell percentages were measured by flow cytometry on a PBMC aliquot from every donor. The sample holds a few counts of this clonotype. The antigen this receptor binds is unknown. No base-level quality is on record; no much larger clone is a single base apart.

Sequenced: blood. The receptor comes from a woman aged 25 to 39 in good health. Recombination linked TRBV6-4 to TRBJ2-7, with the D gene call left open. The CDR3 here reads CASSAWPTYEQYF. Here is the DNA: TGTGCCAGCAGTGCATGGCCTACCTACGAGCAGTACTTC.